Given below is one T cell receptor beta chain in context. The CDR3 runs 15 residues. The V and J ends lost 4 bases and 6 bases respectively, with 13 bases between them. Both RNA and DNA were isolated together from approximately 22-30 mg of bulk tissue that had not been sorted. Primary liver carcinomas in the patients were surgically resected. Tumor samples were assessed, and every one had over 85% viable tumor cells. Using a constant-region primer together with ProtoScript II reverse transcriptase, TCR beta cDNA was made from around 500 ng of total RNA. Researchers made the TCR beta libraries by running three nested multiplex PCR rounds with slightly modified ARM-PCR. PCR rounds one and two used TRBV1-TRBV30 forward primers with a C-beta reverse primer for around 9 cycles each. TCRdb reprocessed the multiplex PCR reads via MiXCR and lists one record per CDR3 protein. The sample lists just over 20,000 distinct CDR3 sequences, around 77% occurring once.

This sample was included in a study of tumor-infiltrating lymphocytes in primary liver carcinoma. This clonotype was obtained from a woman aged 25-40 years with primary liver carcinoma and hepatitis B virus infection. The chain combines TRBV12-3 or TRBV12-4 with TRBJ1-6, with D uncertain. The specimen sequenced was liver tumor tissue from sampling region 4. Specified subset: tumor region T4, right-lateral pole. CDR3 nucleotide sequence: TGTGCCAGCAGTTCCACAATAGGGTGTAATTCACCCCTCCACTTT. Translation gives CASSSTIGCNSPLHF.